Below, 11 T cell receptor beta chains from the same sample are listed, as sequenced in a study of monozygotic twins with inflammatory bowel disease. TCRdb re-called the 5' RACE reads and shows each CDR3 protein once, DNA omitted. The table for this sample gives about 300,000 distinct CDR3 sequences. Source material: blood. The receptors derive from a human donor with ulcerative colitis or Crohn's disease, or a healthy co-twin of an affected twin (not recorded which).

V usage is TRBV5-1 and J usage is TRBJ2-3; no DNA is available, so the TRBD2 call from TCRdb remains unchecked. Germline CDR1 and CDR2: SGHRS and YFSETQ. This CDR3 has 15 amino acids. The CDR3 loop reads CASSFSGRTEDTQYF.

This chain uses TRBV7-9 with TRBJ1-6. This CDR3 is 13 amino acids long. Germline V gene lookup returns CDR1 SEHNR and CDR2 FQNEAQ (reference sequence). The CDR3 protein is CASSLGAASPLHF. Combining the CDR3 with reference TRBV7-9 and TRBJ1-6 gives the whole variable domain DTGVSQNPRHKITKRGQNVTFRCDPISEHNRLYWYRQTLGQGPEFLTYFQNEAQLEKSRLLSDRFSAERPKGSFSTLEIQRTEQGDSAMYLCASSLGAASPLHFGNGTRLTVT.

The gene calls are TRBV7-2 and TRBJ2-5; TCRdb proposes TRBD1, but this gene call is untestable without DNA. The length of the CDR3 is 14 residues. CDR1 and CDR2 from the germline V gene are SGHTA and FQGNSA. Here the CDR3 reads CASSPRQPFETQYF.

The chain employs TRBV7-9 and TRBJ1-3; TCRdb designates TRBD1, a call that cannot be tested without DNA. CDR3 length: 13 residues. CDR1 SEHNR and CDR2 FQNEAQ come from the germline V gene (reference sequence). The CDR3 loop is CASSPDRTNTIYF.

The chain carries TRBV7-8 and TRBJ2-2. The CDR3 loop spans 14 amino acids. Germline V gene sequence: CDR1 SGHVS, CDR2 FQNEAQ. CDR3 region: CASSPNTNTGELFF.

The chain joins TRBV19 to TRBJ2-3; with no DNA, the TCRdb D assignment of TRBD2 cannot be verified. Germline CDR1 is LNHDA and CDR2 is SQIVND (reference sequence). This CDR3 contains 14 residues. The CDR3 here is CASRSSGGTDTQYF.

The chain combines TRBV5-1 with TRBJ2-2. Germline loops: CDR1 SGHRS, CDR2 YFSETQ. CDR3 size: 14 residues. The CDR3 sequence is CASSLASQTGELFF. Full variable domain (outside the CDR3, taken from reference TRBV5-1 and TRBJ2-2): KAGVTQTPRYLIKTRGQQVTLSCSPISGHRSVSWYQQTPGQGLQFLFEYFSETQRNKGNFPGRFSGRQFSNSRSEMNVSTLELGDSALYLCASSLASQTGELFFGEGSRLTVL.

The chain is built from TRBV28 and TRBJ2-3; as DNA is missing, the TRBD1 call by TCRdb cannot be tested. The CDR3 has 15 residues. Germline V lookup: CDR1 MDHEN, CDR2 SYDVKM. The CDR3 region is CASSPLTGGTDTQYF.

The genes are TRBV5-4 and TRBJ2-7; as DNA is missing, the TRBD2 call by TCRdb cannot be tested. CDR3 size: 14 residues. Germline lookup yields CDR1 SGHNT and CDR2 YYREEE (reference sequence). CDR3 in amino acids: CASSRAGGSGEQYF.

This chain's CDR3 is CASRSSGPLRGYTEAFF. The chain carries TRBV7-8 and TRBJ1-1. CDR1 is SGHVS, CDR2 FQNEAQ, per germline. The CDR3 extends over 17 amino acids.

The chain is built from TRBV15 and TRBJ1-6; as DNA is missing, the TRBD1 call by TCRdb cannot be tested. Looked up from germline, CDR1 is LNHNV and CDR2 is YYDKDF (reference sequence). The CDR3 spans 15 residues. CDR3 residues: CATSRDWPGNSPLHF.